The clone carrying this T cell receptor (beta chain) was detected many times. Antigen specificity is unknown. Aged 18 to 65, the patients had hyperthyroidism that was newly diagnosed and had lasted under 2 months. Diagnoses rested on clinical symptoms, serum thyroxine and TRAb, thyroid ultrasound and orbital computed tomography. This record comes from a study of T cells in Graves' hyperthyroidism and ophthalmopathy. Deletions cut 2 bases from V and 5 bases from J, with 10 bases between. The CDR3 has 14 amino acids. The germline V gene has CDR1 GTSNPN and CDR2 SVGIG (reference sequence). Authors of the study amplified TCR beta CDR3 regions from RNA transcripts. The HTBI primer set was used in a first-round RT-PCR of the TCR CDR3. TCRdb reprocessed the multiplex PCR reads with MiXCR, giving one entry per CDR3 protein. The data show a few hundred thousand distinct CDR3 sequences, about a sixth seen once.

Points from the study as a whole: Ophthalmopathy could be told apart from stable hyperthyroidism with a 13 V-J model. Blood also contained most expanded thyroid clonotypes above 0.001.

This clonotype was obtained from a man aged 40-49 years with Graves' hyperthyroidism. J is TRBJ1-6 and V is TRBV30; D is uncertain. Specimen: blood. The DNA for the CDR3 is TGTGCCTGGAGTATAACCACAAATAATTCACCCCTCCACTTT. Protein sequence: CAWSITTNNSPLHF.